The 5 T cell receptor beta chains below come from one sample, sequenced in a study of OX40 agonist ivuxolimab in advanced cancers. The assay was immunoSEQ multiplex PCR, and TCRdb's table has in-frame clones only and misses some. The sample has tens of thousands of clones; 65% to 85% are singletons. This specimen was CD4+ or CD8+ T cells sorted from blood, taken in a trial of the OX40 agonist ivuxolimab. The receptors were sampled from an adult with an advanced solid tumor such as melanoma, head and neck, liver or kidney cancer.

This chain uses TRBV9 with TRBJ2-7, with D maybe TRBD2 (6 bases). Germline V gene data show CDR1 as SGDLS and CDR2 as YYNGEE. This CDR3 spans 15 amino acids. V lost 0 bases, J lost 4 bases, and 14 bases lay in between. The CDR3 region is CASSVAGGTSYEQYF. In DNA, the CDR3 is TGTGCCAGCAGCGTAGCTGGAGGGACCTCGTACGAGCAGTACTTC.

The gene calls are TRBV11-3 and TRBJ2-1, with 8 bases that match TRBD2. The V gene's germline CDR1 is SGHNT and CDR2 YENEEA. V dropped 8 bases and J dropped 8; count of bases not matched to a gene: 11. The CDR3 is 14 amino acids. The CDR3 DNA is TGTGCCAGCCGGGGGGCCCGGGGGGGCGATGAGCAGTTCTTC. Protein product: CASRGARGGDEQFF.

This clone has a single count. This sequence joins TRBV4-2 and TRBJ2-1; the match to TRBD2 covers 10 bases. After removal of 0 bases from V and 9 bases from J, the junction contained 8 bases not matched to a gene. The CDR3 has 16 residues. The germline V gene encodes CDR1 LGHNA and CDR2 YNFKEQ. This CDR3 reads CASSQESSGGLSEQFF. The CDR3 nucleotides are TGTGCCAGCAGCCAAGAATCTAGCGGGGGACTATCTGAGCAGTTCTTC.

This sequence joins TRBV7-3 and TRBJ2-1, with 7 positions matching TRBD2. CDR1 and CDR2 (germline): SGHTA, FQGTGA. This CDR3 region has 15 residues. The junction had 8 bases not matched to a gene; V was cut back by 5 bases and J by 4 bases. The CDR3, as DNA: TGTGCCAGCAGCCGTGGGGCTAGCGGTTACAATGAGCAGTTCTTC. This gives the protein CASSRGASGYNEQFF.

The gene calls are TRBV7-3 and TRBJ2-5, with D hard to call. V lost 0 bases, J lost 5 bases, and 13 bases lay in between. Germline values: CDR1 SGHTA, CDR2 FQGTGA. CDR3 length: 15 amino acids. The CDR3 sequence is CASSLTAQDSETQYF. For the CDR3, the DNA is TGTGCCAGCAGCTTAACGGCCCAGGATTCGGAGACCCAGTACTTC.